The rows below give T cell receptor beta chains drawn from one sample of a study of OX40 agonist ivuxolimab in advanced cancers. TCRdb keeps only in-frame clones here, not all; method: immunoSEQ multiplex PCR. The sample has tens of thousands of clones, less than 95% seen once. The sequencing here drew on CD4+ or CD8+ T cells sorted from blood, taken in a trial of the OX40 agonist ivuxolimab. The receptors come from an adult with an advanced solid tumor such as melanoma, head and neck, liver or kidney cancer. Both conserved end residues are part of each CDR3. A D gene is named only where the DNA matches it firmly. Size tells how often a clone was seen (once, few, many) or the class of an expanded clone, and some rows leave it out.

CDR3nt: TGTGCCAGCAGCTTCTCGGAGACCCAGTACTTC; CDR3aa: CASSFSETQYF; d_gene: -; j_gene: TRBJ2-5; v_gene: TRBV5-6; abundance: -
CDR3nt: TGTGCCAGCAGTTACCGCCCCCCGGAGGGTAACGAGCAGTACTTC; CDR3aa: CASSYRPPEGNEQYF; d_gene: -; j_gene: TRBJ2-7; v_gene: TRBV6-5; abundance: -
CDR3nt: TGCGCCAGCAGCCAAGGGGGTGGACAGCCCCAGCATTTT; CDR3aa: CASSQGGGQPQHF; d_gene: -; j_gene: TRBJ1-5; v_gene: TRBV4-1; abundance: -
CDR3nt: TGTGCCATCAGTCAGGGTCCTGAAGCTTTCTTT; CDR3aa: CAISQGPEAFF; d_gene: -; j_gene: TRBJ1-1; v_gene: TRBV10-3; abundance: -
CDR3nt: TGTGCCAGCAGCCCCACGTATGGGGCGGGAGCGAATGAGCAGTACTTC; CDR3aa: CASSPTYGAGANEQYF; d_gene: TRBD2; j_gene: TRBJ2-7; v_gene: TRBV4-2; abundance: -
CDR3nt: TGTGCCAGCAGATGGGGTGCGGGGGGCACCGGGGAGCTGTTTTTT; CDR3aa: CASRWGAGGTGELFF; d_gene: TRBD2; j_gene: TRBJ2-2; v_gene: TRBV6-5; abundance: -
CDR3nt: TGTGCCAGCAGCGGGGCAGGGGGCGCGGTCCTGTTTTTT; CDR3aa: CASSGAGGAVLFF; d_gene: TRBD1; j_gene: TRBJ1-4; v_gene: TRBV11-2; abundance: -
CDR3nt: TGTGCCAGCAGTTTACATTCGACAGGAAGCGACTATGGCTACACCTTC; CDR3aa: CASSLHSTGSDYGYTF; d_gene: -; j_gene: TRBJ1-2; v_gene: TRBV27; abundance: once
CDR3nt: TGTGCCAGCAGCCCCGGGACAGATCAGATAGATACGCAGTATTTT; CDR3aa: CASSPGTDQIDTQYF; d_gene: TRBD1; j_gene: TRBJ2-3; v_gene: TRBV7-9; abundance: -
CDR3nt: TGTGCCAGCAGCCAAGGGGAGCTGTTTTTT; CDR3aa: CASSQGELFF; d_gene: -; j_gene: TRBJ2-2; v_gene: TRBV4-2; abundance: once
CDR3nt: TGTGCCAGCAGCTTGCGGCAGGGAACTAATGAAAAACTGTTTTTT; CDR3aa: CASSLRQGTNEKLFF; d_gene: -; j_gene: TRBJ1-4; v_gene: TRBV5-8; abundance: -
CDR3nt: TGTGCCAGCACCCCGGAAGATTCGGGGCGAGACATTCAGTACTTC; CDR3aa: CASTPEDSGRDIQYF; d_gene: -; j_gene: TRBJ2-4; v_gene: TRBV6-1; abundance: -
CDR3nt: TGTGCCAGTATGGTCGGGGATAACTTCAATCAGCCCCAGCATTTT; CDR3aa: CASMVGDNFNQPQHF; d_gene: -; j_gene: TRBJ1-5; v_gene: TRBV19; abundance: -
CDR3nt: TGTGCCAGCAGTGTCGGGGGGAGGGGCACTGAAGCTTTCTTT; CDR3aa: CASSVGGRGTEAFF; d_gene: -; j_gene: TRBJ1-1; v_gene: TRBV6-1; abundance: -
CDR3nt: TGTGCCAGCAGTGAAGGTGGAGGGAACGGTGGCTACACCTTC; CDR3aa: CASSEGGGNGGYTF; d_gene: -; j_gene: TRBJ1-2; v_gene: TRBV6-1; abundance: medium-sized
CDR3nt: TGCGCCAGCAGCGATCTTTGGACAGGGGGCATCACAGATACGCAGTATTTT; CDR3aa: CASSDLWTGGITDTQYF; d_gene: TRBD1; j_gene: TRBJ2-3; v_gene: TRBV5-1; abundance: -
CDR3nt: TGTGCCAGCAGCTTGCGGGGAATAAGGGAGCAGTACTTC; CDR3aa: CASSLRGIREQYF; d_gene: -; j_gene: TRBJ2-7; v_gene: TRBV7-8; abundance: -
CDR3nt: TGTGCCACCAGCAGTGCGAGGGCCTATAATTCACCCCTCCACTTT; CDR3aa: CATSSARAYNSPLHF; d_gene: -; j_gene: TRBJ1-6; v_gene: TRBV15; abundance: -
CDR3nt: TGTGCCAGCAGCCAAGATCTAGACACGAGCTCCTACAATGAGCAGTTCTTC; CDR3aa: CASSQDLDTSSYNEQFF; d_gene: -; j_gene: TRBJ2-1; v_gene: TRBV4-2; abundance: -
CDR3nt: TGCGCCAGCAGCTTGGCGGACAGGGGTATCGAAAAACTGTTTTTT; CDR3aa: CASSLADRGIEKLFF; d_gene: TRBD1; j_gene: TRBJ1-4; v_gene: TRBV5-1; abundance: -
CDR3nt: TGTGCCAGCAGCAGTGTAGGGACAGGGGACGAAAAACTGTTTTTT; CDR3aa: CASSSVGTGDEKLFF; d_gene: TRBD1; j_gene: TRBJ1-4; v_gene: TRBV5-4; abundance: -
CDR3nt: TGTGCCAGCAGCCCCGGACAGCTCACCGGGGAGCTGTTTTTT; CDR3aa: CASSPGQLTGELFF; d_gene: -; j_gene: TRBJ2-2; v_gene: TRBV5-5; abundance: once
CDR3nt: TGCGCCAGCAGCGCACAGGGGACAACAGATACGCAGTATTTT; CDR3aa: CASSAQGTTDTQYF; d_gene: TRBD1; j_gene: TRBJ2-3; v_gene: TRBV4-3; abundance: -
CDR3nt: TGTGCCAGCTGGGGGGGGTTGGATCAGCCCCAGCATTTT; CDR3aa: CASWGGLDQPQHF; d_gene: -; j_gene: TRBJ1-5; v_gene: TRBV6-1; abundance: once
CDR3nt: TGTGCCATCAGTGAAAGCGGGGGGGCCACCGGGGAGCTGTTTTTT; CDR3aa: CAISESGGATGELFF; d_gene: TRBD2; j_gene: TRBJ2-2; v_gene: TRBV10-3; abundance: -
CDR3nt: TGTGCCAGCAGCTTAGGCTCCGAGACAGGCTCCTACGAGCAGTACTTC; CDR3aa: CASSLGSETGSYEQYF; d_gene: -; j_gene: TRBJ2-7; v_gene: TRBV13; abundance: -
CDR3nt: TGTGCCAGCAGCTTCACAGGGAGCTTTACTGAAGCTTTCTTT; CDR3aa: CASSFTGSFTEAFF; d_gene: -; j_gene: TRBJ1-1; v_gene: TRBV7-9; abundance: -
CDR3nt: TGTGCCAGTAGTATGGCTGCAACTAATGAAAAACTGTTTTTT; CDR3aa: CASSMAATNEKLFF; d_gene: -; j_gene: TRBJ1-4; v_gene: TRBV19; abundance: -
CDR3nt: TGTGCCAGCCTCCTTGGGGGAACATGGGGAGATACGCAGTATTTT; CDR3aa: CASLLGGTWGDTQYF; d_gene: -; j_gene: TRBJ2-3; v_gene: TRBV5-5; abundance: -
CDR3nt: TGTGCCAGCAGTTTAAGACAGTACACTGAAGCTTTCTTT; CDR3aa: CASSLRQYTEAFF; d_gene: -; j_gene: TRBJ1-1; v_gene: TRBV6-5; abundance: -
CDR3nt: TGTGCCAGCAGCTTAGACTTGGAGGGAGATGGTGAGACCCAGTACTTC; CDR3aa: CASSLDLEGDGETQYF; d_gene: -; j_gene: TRBJ2-5; v_gene: TRBV7-9; abundance: -
CDR3nt: TGTGCCACCAGCAGAGATAGGACAGTGTATGGCTACACCTTC; CDR3aa: CATSRDRTVYGYTF; d_gene: -; j_gene: TRBJ1-2; v_gene: TRBV15; abundance: -
CDR3nt: TGTGCCAGCAGTTTCTCGGGACTCCAAGAGACCCAGTACTTC; CDR3aa: CASSFSGLQETQYF; d_gene: -; j_gene: TRBJ2-5; v_gene: TRBV28; abundance: -
CDR3nt: TGTGCCAGTAGTATGGACACCGCCTACAATGAGCAGTTCTTC; CDR3aa: CASSMDTAYNEQFF; d_gene: -; j_gene: TRBJ2-1; v_gene: TRBV19; abundance: once
CDR3nt: TGTGCCAGCAGTCCTGACAACTATGGCTACACCTTC; CDR3aa: CASSPDNYGYTF; d_gene: -; j_gene: TRBJ1-2; v_gene: TRBV27; abundance: -
CDR3nt: TGTGCCAGCAGCTTAAGCAGGGAAATCGGCAATCAGCCCCAGCATTTT; CDR3aa: CASSLSREIGNQPQHF; d_gene: -; j_gene: TRBJ1-5; v_gene: TRBV11-2; abundance: once
CDR3nt: TGTGCTAGCAGCGCCCGGGGGGCGATCACCGGGGAGCTGTTTTTT; CDR3aa: CASSARGAITGELFF; d_gene: -; j_gene: TRBJ2-2; v_gene: TRBV7-7; abundance: -
CDR3nt: TGTGCCAGCTCCCATAGCCCGGGACAGGGTCGGACTGAAGCTTTCTTT; CDR3aa: CASSHSPGQGRTEAFF; d_gene: TRBD1; j_gene: TRBJ1-1; v_gene: TRBV18; abundance: once
CDR3nt: TGTGCCAGCAGCCCCGGACTAGGCTGGGATGAGCAGTTCTTC; CDR3aa: CASSPGLGWDEQFF; d_gene: TRBD2; j_gene: TRBJ2-1; v_gene: TRBV7-9; abundance: -
CDR3nt: TGTGCCAGTAGTACGGGACAGGGGGCGGGTGAGCAGTTCTTC; CDR3aa: CASSTGQGAGEQFF; d_gene: TRBD1; j_gene: TRBJ2-1; v_gene: TRBV19; abundance: -
CDR3nt: TGTGCCAGCAGCCTGACAGGATCAACTAATGAAAAACTGTTTTTT; CDR3aa: CASSLTGSTNEKLFF; d_gene: -; j_gene: TRBJ1-4; v_gene: TRBV6-5; abundance: -
CDR3nt: TGTGCCAGCCACCTCGGGGGCGCGGAGACCCAGTACTTC; CDR3aa: CASHLGGAETQYF; d_gene: -; j_gene: TRBJ2-5; v_gene: TRBV6-6; abundance: -
CDR3nt: TGCGCCAGCAGCCGGGGGACAGGGGATTTGGAAGAGCAGTACTTC; CDR3aa: CASSRGTGDLEEQYF; d_gene: TRBD1; j_gene: TRBJ2-7; v_gene: TRBV5-1; abundance: few
CDR3nt: TGTGCCAGCTGCACCGGGACTCCGAACACCGGGGAGCTGTTTTTT; CDR3aa: CASCTGTPNTGELFF; d_gene: -; j_gene: TRBJ2-2; v_gene: TRBV18; abundance: -
CDR3nt: TGTGCCAGCAGTTTAATTGGGGGCAATCAGCCCCAGCATTTT; CDR3aa: CASSLIGGNQPQHF; d_gene: -; j_gene: TRBJ1-5; v_gene: TRBV27; abundance: -
CDR3nt: TGTGCCAGCTTTGGGACTAGCGGGAGTGAGAATGAGCAGTTCTTC; CDR3aa: CASFGTSGSENEQFF; d_gene: TRBD2; j_gene: TRBJ2-1; v_gene: TRBV5-4; abundance: -
CDR3nt: TGCGCCAGCAGCCAAGACTCACGGACTTTCTCTGGAAACACCATATATTTT; CDR3aa: CASSQDSRTFSGNTIYF; d_gene: -; j_gene: TRBJ1-3; v_gene: TRBV4-3; abundance: -
CDR3nt: TGTGCCAGCAGCCCTAGTAGAGGGACAGGTGACACCGGGGAGCTGTTTTTT; CDR3aa: CASSPSRGTGDTGELFF; d_gene: TRBD1; j_gene: TRBJ2-2; v_gene: TRBV7-9; abundance: -
CDR3nt: TGTGCCAGCAGTTTAGGACCCCAGGTCACTGAAGCTTTCTTT; CDR3aa: CASSLGPQVTEAFF; d_gene: -; j_gene: TRBJ1-1; v_gene: TRBV27; abundance: -
CDR3nt: TGCGCCAGCAGCCAAGAGGGGACTAGTTTACTCAATGAGCAGTTCTTC; CDR3aa: CASSQEGTSLLNEQFF; d_gene: TRBD2; j_gene: TRBJ2-1; v_gene: TRBV4-3; abundance: once
CDR3nt: TGTGCCAGCAGGGGACAGGGGGCCCCTGAAGCTTTCTTT; CDR3aa: CASRGQGAPEAFF; d_gene: TRBD1; j_gene: TRBJ1-1; v_gene: TRBV27; abundance: -
CDR3nt: TGTGCCAGCAGCAACCGCGACAGGGTCTACAATGAGCAGTTCTTC; CDR3aa: CASSNRDRVYNEQFF; d_gene: TRBD1; j_gene: TRBJ2-1; v_gene: TRBV6-5; abundance: -
CDR3nt: TGTGCCAGCAGCCGTGGGGACAGCACCTACGAGCAGTACTTC; CDR3aa: CASSRGDSTYEQYF; d_gene: TRBD1; j_gene: TRBJ2-7; v_gene: TRBV7-3; abundance: medium-sized
CDR3nt: TGTGCCAGCAGCTTAGTGGGGACAGGCAGCAATCAGCCCCAGCATTTT; CDR3aa: CASSLVGTGSNQPQHF; d_gene: TRBD1; j_gene: TRBJ1-5; v_gene: TRBV7-9; abundance: -
CDR3nt: TGTGCCAGCCGCCAGGCACAGTTAAACACCGGGGAGCTGTTTTTT; CDR3aa: CASRQAQLNTGELFF; d_gene: -; j_gene: TRBJ2-2; v_gene: TRBV27; abundance: -
CDR3nt: TGCGCCAGCAGCCAAAGTTCCCGACAGTTCATAGATGGCTACACCTTC; CDR3aa: CASSQSSRQFIDGYTF; d_gene: -; j_gene: TRBJ1-2; v_gene: TRBV4-3; abundance: -